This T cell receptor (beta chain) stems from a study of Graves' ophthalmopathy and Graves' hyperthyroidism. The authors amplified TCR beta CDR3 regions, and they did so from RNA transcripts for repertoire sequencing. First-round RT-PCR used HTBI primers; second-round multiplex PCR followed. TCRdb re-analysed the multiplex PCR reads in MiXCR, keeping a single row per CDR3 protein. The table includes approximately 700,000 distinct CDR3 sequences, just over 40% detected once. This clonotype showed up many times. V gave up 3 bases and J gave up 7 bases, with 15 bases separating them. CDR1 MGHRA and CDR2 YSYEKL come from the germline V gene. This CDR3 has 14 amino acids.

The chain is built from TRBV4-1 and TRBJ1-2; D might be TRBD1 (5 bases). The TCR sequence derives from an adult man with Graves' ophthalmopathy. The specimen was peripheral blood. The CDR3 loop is CASSQEARTGGYTF. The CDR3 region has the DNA TGCGCCAGCAGCCAGGAAGCACGAACAGGTGGCTACACCTTC.